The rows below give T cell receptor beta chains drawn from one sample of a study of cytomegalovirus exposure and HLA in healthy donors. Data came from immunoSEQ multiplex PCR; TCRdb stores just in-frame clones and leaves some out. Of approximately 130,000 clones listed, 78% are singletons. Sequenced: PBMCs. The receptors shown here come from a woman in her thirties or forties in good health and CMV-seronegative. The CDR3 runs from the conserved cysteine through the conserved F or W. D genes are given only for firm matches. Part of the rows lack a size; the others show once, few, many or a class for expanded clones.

TGTGCCAGCAGCCCAGCGGGACGGGGTACAGATACGCAGTATTTT	CASSPAGRGTDTQYF	TRBV2	TRBJ2-3	.	TRBD2
TGTGCCAGCAGCCCCTATCGAGGGATGGTTAACACCATATATTTT	CASSPYRGMVNTIYF	TRBV7-8	TRBJ1-3	.	.
TGTGCCAGTAGTACAGACGGGGAGAGCTCCTATAATTCACCCCTCCACTTT	CASSTDGESSYNSPLHF	TRBV19	TRBJ1-6	once	.
TGTGCCAGCAGCAATTTAGGAGAGCGGCAGTACTTC	CASSNLGERQYF	TRBV11-2	TRBJ2-7	.	.
TGTGCCAGCCAATCCACCGACAGGGGGGTTGAAAAACTGTTTTTT	CASQSTDRGVEKLFF	TRBV27	TRBJ1-4	.	TRBD1
TGTGCCAGCAGGCGGGTCTTTCAAGAGACCCAGTACTTC	CASRRVFQETQYF	TRBV2	TRBJ2-5	.	.
TGTGCCAGCAGTGAACCGCTATCCTACGAGCAGTACTTC	CASSEPLSYEQYF	TRBV2	TRBJ2-7	.	.
TGTGCCTGGAGCCCCCTGGCCGGGAACTATGGCTACACCTTC	CAWSPLAGNYGYTF	TRBV30	TRBJ1-2	.	.
TGTGCCAGCAGCCAAGAGAGCTACCCGAGGGATACGCAGTATTTT	CASSQESYPRDTQYF	TRBV14	TRBJ2-3	.	.
TGTGCCAGTAGTATTGGACAGGGTAAGGTCGAGCAGTACTTC	CASSIGQGKVEQYF	TRBV19	TRBJ2-7	.	TRBD1
TGTGCCAGCAGCTCCGGGACAGGGGCGGATGGCTACACCTTC	CASSSGTGADGYTF	TRBV7-9	TRBJ1-2	.	TRBD1
TGCGCCAGCAGCCCTGGACCAGCGGGTGAAAAACTGTTTTTT	CASSPGPAGEKLFF	TRBV5-1	TRBJ1-4	.	.
TGTGCCAGCAGCCACACACTGACAGGGAACTATAATTCACCCCTCCACTTT	CASSHTLTGNYNSPLHF	TRBV2	TRBJ1-6	.	TRBD1
TGTGCCAGCAGCCAGGACAGGGGTTCCACTGAAGCTTTCTTT	CASSQDRGSTEAFF	TRBV4-2	TRBJ1-1	once	TRBD1
TGTGCCAGCAATCCGGCGGGTTTGGGCACCGGGGAGCTGTTTTTT	CASNPAGLGTGELFF	TRBV7-2	TRBJ2-2	.	.
TGTGCCAGCTCACCCGCGCGGGACAGGGTTCCCGAAAGAAACACTGAAGCTTTCTTT	CASSPARDRVPERNTEAFF	TRBV18	TRBJ1-1	.	TRBD1